This entry is about one T cell receptor (beta chain). V gave up 5 bases and J gave up 1 base; unmatched junction bases: 7. This CDR3 spans 16 amino acids. Germline-derived CDR1 and CDR2 are SGHVS and FQNEAQ. This sample was included in a study of response to subunit inactivated influenza vaccine. TCRdb re-called the RT-PCR reads with MiXCR, one entry per CDR3 protein. The sample consists of about 570,000 distinct CDR3 sequences, 11% of them appearing once. The sample also formed part of further work on T cells expressing NK-cell markers. That source reports: Generation of TCR beta cDNA was performed by 5'RACE template switching incorporating UMIs. Sorting of alpha-beta TCR T cells alone was achieved in several experiments with an anti-gamma-delta TCR antibody.

The chain combines TRBV7-8 with TRBJ2-2; 7 bases are shared with TRBD1. This material consisted of PBMCs from blood, taken on the day of vaccination. This clonotype was obtained from a middle-aged man who received an inactivated influenza vaccine. The CDR3, as DNA: TGTGCCAGCAGCCAGGGACAGTTGGGGAACACCGGGGAGCTGTTTTTT. Protein product: CASSQGQLGNTGELFF.